Presented here are 4 T cell receptor beta chains from one specimen sequenced in a study of CD8 T cells in ankylosing spondylitis. Via MiXCR, TCRdb re-called the 5' RACE reads, giving one row per CDR3 protein. The sample contains roughly 220,000 distinct CDR3 sequences, approximately 20% of which appear only once. These receptors have no identified antigens. Points from the study as a whole: One TCR beta motif, made up of eight highly homologous variants, appeared characteristic of ankylosing spondylitis blood.

Sequenced input: blood, either unsorted or a sorted T cell fraction (not recorded which). The receptors were sampled from a male donor with ankylosing spondylitis.

This clonotype was seen once. The CDR3 reads CASSLVRAGSSTDTQYF. Here the CDR3 DNA reads TGTGCCAGCAGTTTAGTTAGAGCGGGGAGTAGCACAGATACGCAGTATTTT. The chain has TRBV12-3 or TRBV12-4 and TRBJ2-3; 7 nucleotides agree with TRBD2. Losses at the gene ends were 1 base for V and 0 bases for J; bases not matched to a gene: 7. This CDR3 has 17 amino acids.

The chain links TRBV7-9 to TRBJ2-4, with D hard to call. Per germline, CDR1 SEHNR and CDR2 FQNEAQ (reference sequence). The germline V and J ends were trimmed by 1 base and 3 bases, with 16 bases remaining between them. CDR3 length: 17 residues. For the CDR3, the DNA is TGTGCCAGCAGCTTAGTCGTAGTGTCGGAGAACAAAAACATTCAGTACTTC. This encodes CASSLVVVSENKNIQYF.

This clonotype appeared a few times. This chain uses TRBV5-6 with TRBJ1-1; no reliable D call. Trimming left V 3 bases short and J 8 bases short, with 8 bases between. CDR1 and CDR2 from the germline V gene are SGHDT and YYEEEE. The CDR3 is 11 residues long. The CDR3 DNA is TGTGCCAGCAGCTCTGTGTGGGAAGCTTTCTTT. It is translated as CASSSVWEAFF.

This clonotype was seen at least ten times. This rearrangement joins TRBV2 to TRBJ2-1; TRBD1 matches at 10 bases. Germline lookup yields CDR1 SNHLY and CDR2 FYNNEI. The V and J ends lost 3 bases and 4 bases, in that order; junction bases with no gene match: 3. There are 15 residues in the CDR3. The CDR3 protein is CASSEGTGAYNEQFF. CDR3 sequence (DNA): TGTGCCAGCAGTGAGGGGACAGGGGCATACAATGAGCAGTTCTTC.